This entry lists 26 T cell receptor beta chains sequenced from one sample in a study of cytomegalovirus exposure and HLA in healthy donors. PCR employed 60 Vbeta and 13 Jbeta primers. Sequencing was performed with immunoSEQ multiplex PCR; in TCRdb, only in-frame clones are kept and a portion is missing. The table lists 150,000 to 200,000 clones, nearly 70% of them singletons. The sequenced sample consisted of PBMCs. These receptors were obtained from a man aged 30 to 45 in good health and CMV-seropositive.

The rearrangement uses TRBV30 and TRBJ2-7; D is unresolved. Deletions cut 6 bases from V and 4 bases from J, with 10 bases between. The CDR3 totals 11 residues. Germline CDR1 and CDR2: GTSNPN and SVGIG (reference sequence). This chain's CDR3 is CACGRGYEQYF. The DNA for the CDR3 is TGTGCCTGTGGGCGTGGGTACGAGCAGTACTTC.

This chain joins TRBV4-1 and TRBJ2-5, with D maybe TRBD1 (6 bases). The V and J ends lost 4 bases and 5 bases respectively, with 11 bases between them. Germline V gene data show CDR1 as MGHRA and CDR2 as YSYEKL. The CDR3 has 13 amino acids. This CDR3 is CASSPGDRETQYF. The CDR3, as DNA: TGCGCCAGCAGCCCAGGGGATCGGGAGACCCAGTACTTC.

This rearrangement joins TRBV5-1 to TRBJ1-2; 10 positions match TRBD1. V lost 0 bases, J lost 3 bases, and 8 bases stayed unmatched. Germline loops: CDR1 SGHRS, CDR2 YFSETQ. There are 17 residues in the CDR3. DNA for the CDR3: TGCGCCAGCAGCTTGGCCGGTGGGGACAGGGGCGACTATGGCTACACCTTC. Residues: CASSLAGGDRGDYGYTF.

V gene TRBV6-5 combines with J gene TRBJ2-2; no clear D gene. The germline V gene encodes CDR1 MNHEY and CDR2 SVGAGI. Trimming stripped 2 bases from V and 5 bases from J, with 6 bases between. The CDR3 runs 13 residues. CDR3 residues: CASSYGATGELFF. In DNA, the CDR3 is TGTGCCAGCAGTTACGGAGCGACCGGGGAGCTGTTTTTT.

This clone was counted a few times. The chain links TRBV5-4 to TRBJ2-1; D gene ambiguous. The ends were cut back, 2 bases at V and 6 bases at J, with 6 bases in the middle. This CDR3 is 12 amino acids long. From germline, CDR1 is SGHNT and CDR2 YYREEE (reference sequence). For the CDR3, the DNA is TGTGCCAGCAGCTTCGAGGTCAATGAGCAGTTCTTC. Its translation is CASSFEVNEQFF.

The V and J genes are TRBV10-3 and TRBJ1-5; D is undetermined. CDR1 is ENHRY and CDR2 is SYGVKD in the germline V gene. V was shortened by 0 bases and J by 0 bases, with 6 bases between the two germline ends. The CDR3 is 15 amino acids. The CDR3 protein is CAISESTNSNQPQHF. The CDR3 DNA reads TGTGCCATCAGTGAGTCAACAAATAGCAATCAGCCCCAGCATTTT.

The chain carries TRBV29-1 and TRBJ1-5; TRBD1 agrees at 7 bases. Germline CDR1 SQVTM, CDR2 ANQGSEA. This CDR3 comprises 13 residues. V was clipped by 5 bases and J by 3 bases; unmatched bases: 4. The CDR3 loop reads CSVLGQNNQPQHF. The CDR3 bases are TGCAGCGTTTTGGGACAGAACAATCAGCCCCAGCATTTT.

This clone was detected a few times. The gene calls are TRBV7-9 and TRBJ2-5; D not resolved. V was pared by 1 base and J by 2 bases, with 14 bases between. This CDR3 is 16 amino acids long. Germline V gene data show CDR1 as SEHNR and CDR2 as FQNEAQ (reference sequence). The CDR3 DNA follows: TGTGCCAGCAGCTTAGGGAATAGCCATATTCAAGAGACCCAGTACTTC. Its translation: CASSLGNSHIQETQYF.

The chain employs TRBV29-1 and TRBJ1-1, with 8 positions matching TRBD1. The CDR3 sequence is 14 residues long. Germline CDR1 is SQVTM and CDR2 is ANQGSEA. V was clipped by 4 bases and J by 1 base; unmatched bases: 5. In nucleotides, the CDR3 is TGCAGCGTTGGGACAGGGTGGCGGAACACTGAAGCTTTCTTT. Translated, it gives CSVGTGWRNTEAFF.

On this clone itself: An end of the junction differs from the germline gene, which may be a read error. The rearrangement joins TRBV4-1 to TRBJ2-3, with TRBD2 as a possible D gene (5 bases). The CDR3 has 16 amino acids. CDR1 and CDR2 from the germline V gene are MGHRA and YSYEKL. The CDR3 is CASSPTLGLGTDTQYF. CDR3 nucleotides: TGTGCCAGCAGCCCCACCCTAGGACTTGGCACAGATACGCAGTATTTT.

There are a few counts of this clone. The V call is TRBV6-1, the J call TRBJ2-1, with TRBD2 as a possible D gene (5 bases). With 6 bases removed from V and 3 bases from J, the gap between germline ends came to 9 bases. This CDR3 contains 13 residues. From germline, CDR1 is MNHNS and CDR2 SASEGT. CDR3 nucleotide sequence: TGTGCCAGCAGCATCCGGGACTACAATGAGCAGTTCTTC. Protein sequence: CASSIRDYNEQFF.

V usage is TRBV27 and J usage is TRBJ2-7; a weak D match, TRBD1 (5 bases). The CDR3 spans 13 residues. CDR1 MNHEY and CDR2 SMNVEV come from the germline V gene (reference sequence). Trimming pared 5 bases from V and 3 bases from J, leaving 11 bases between. The CDR3 nucleotides are TGTGCCAGCAGTCTTCAGGGCGTCTACGAGCAGTACTTC. Translating gives CASSLQGVYEQYF.

This rearrangement joins TRBV30 to TRBJ2-7; 7 positions agree with TRBD1. Unmatched junction bases numbered 7, after V lost 3 bases and J lost 2 bases. Per the germline V gene, CDR1 is GTSNPN and CDR2 is SVGIG (reference sequence). CDR3 length: 14 residues. CDR3 sequence: CAWRGTASAYEQYF. DNA for the CDR3: TGTGCCTGGAGGGGGACAGCGTCAGCCTACGAGCAGTACTTC.

The chain has TRBV19 and TRBJ2-7, with 13 bases that match TRBD2. There are 14 residues in the CDR3. Trimming at V came to 6 bases and at J to 3 bases, leaving 2 bases not matched to a gene. Looked up from germline, CDR1 is LNHDA and CDR2 is SQIVND (reference sequence). CDR3: CASRGTSGNYEQYF. CDR3 nucleotides: TGTGCCAGTAGGGGGACTAGCGGGAACTACGAGCAGTACTTC.

V is TRBV6-6 and J is TRBJ1-4, with no clear D. In germline, CDR1 is MNHNY, CDR2 SVGAGI (reference sequence). V lost 7 bases, J lost 8 bases, and 14 bases lay in between. The CDR3 is 13 residues long. CDR3: CASTGSRGEKLFF. In nucleotides, the CDR3 is TGTGCCAGCACTGGCTCCCGAGGGGAAAAACTGTTTTTT.

The chain links TRBV6-5 to TRBJ1-1; the D gene is possibly TRBD1 (5 bases). Germline V gene data show CDR1 as MNHEY and CDR2 as SVGAGI. The CDR3 covers 12 residues. Trimming pared 7 bases from V and 2 bases from J, leaving 8 bases between. The CDR3 bases are TGTGCCAGCACGACAGCCAACACTGAAGCTTTCTTT. Residues: CASTTANTEAFF.

This chain joins TRBV30 and TRBJ2-7; TRBD1 aligns across 7 bases. With V trimmed by 1 base and J by 2 bases, 5 bases remained unmatched. The CDR3 totals 14 residues. Germline CDR1 and CDR2: GTSNPN and SVGIG (reference sequence). The CDR3 sequence: CAWSAGTATYEQYF. The CDR3 nucleotides read TGTGCCTGGAGTGCCGGGACAGCAACCTACGAGCAGTACTTC.

Regarding this clone: Other DNA sequences within the sample encode an identical CDR3. The chain combines TRBV9 with TRBJ2-2; 8 bases align to TRBD1. The CDR3 has 15 amino acids. Germline-derived CDR1 and CDR2 are SGDLS and YYNGEE. V shed 2 bases, J shed 3 bases, and the junction held 3 bases outside the gene matches. The CDR3 nucleotides read TGTGCCAGCAGCGTGACAGGGGCCTACACCGGGGAGCTGTTTTTT. Its protein product is CASSVTGAYTGELFF.

The chain uses TRBV28 and TRBJ1-3, with TRBD1 identical over 7 bases. CDR1 is MDHEN, CDR2 SYDVKM, per germline. CDR3 length: 15 residues. After removal of 7 bases from V and 2 bases from J, the junction contained 8 bases not matched to a gene. CDR3: CASTQGQSPGNTIYF. CDR3 in DNA: TGTGCCAGCACCCAGGGACAGTCCCCTGGAAACACCATATATTTT.

For this clone: The junction differs from germline at one of its ends, possibly a read error. This chain links TRBV7-9 with TRBJ2-4, with 7 nucleotides matching TRBD2. CDR1 SEHNR and CDR2 FQNEAQ come from the germline V gene (reference sequence). The CDR3 spans 16 residues. The CDR3 DNA is TGTTCCAGCAGCTCCCCCCCAGGGAGGGGCGCAGACATTCAGTACTTC. Translating it yields CSSSSPPGRGADIQYF. Complete variable domain (other parts from reference TRBV7-9 and TRBJ2-4): DTGVSQNPRHKITKRGQNVTFRCDPISEHNRLYWYRQTLGQGPEFLTYFQNEAQLEKSRLLSDRFSAERPKGSFSTLEIQRTEQGDSAMYLCSSSSPPGRGADIQYFGAGTRLSVL.

This clone appeared a single time. The V gene is TRBV6-5, the J gene TRBJ2-5; 9 nucleotides agree with TRBD1. The better agreement between TRBJ2-7 and the DNA end casts doubt on the J call. CDR1 and CDR2 (germline): MNHEY, SVGAGI. The CDR3 is 15 residues long. In DNA, the CDR3 is TGTGCCAGCAGTTACATAATGGGACAGGGCTACGAGCAGTACTTC. As protein: CASSYIMGQGYEQYF.

The chain joins TRBV28 to TRBJ2-7; possible D gene TRBD1, 6 bases. The CDR3 spans 12 residues. CDR1 and CDR2 from the germline V gene are MDHEN and SYDVKM. V was shortened by 3 bases and J by 5 bases, with 8 bases between the two germline ends. The CDR3 region is CASSFPGDEQYF. In DNA form, the CDR3 reads TGTGCCAGCAGTTTCCCAGGGGACGAGCAGTACTTC.

V gene TRBV5-6 combines with J gene TRBJ2-7, with 12 bases aligning to TRBD2. Germline assignment: CDR1 SGHDT and CDR2 YYEEEE. After removal of 1 base from V and 3 bases from J, the junction contained 14 bases not matched to a gene. The CDR3 is made up of 19 amino acids. CDR3 region: CASSLKFLTSGSVGYEQYF. In DNA, the CDR3 is TGTGCCAGCAGCTTGAAGTTCTTGACTAGCGGGAGTGTGGGCTACGAGCAGTACTTC. The full variable domain, with the rest looked up from reference TRBV5-6 and TRBJ2-7, is DAGVTQSPTHLIKTRGQQVTLRCSPKSGHDTVSWYQQALGQGPQFIFQYYEEEERQRGNFPDRFSGHQFPNYSSELNVNALLLGDSALYLCASSLKFLTSGSVGYEQYFGPGTRLTVT.

The sample holds one count of this clone. The V and J genes are TRBV5-1 and TRBJ1-1; tentatively, D is TRBD1 (6 bases). Trimming left V 2 bases short and J 3 bases short, with 14 bases between. Per the germline V gene, CDR1 is SGHRS and CDR2 is YFSETQ. The CDR3 spans 15 residues. CDR3 coding DNA: TGCGCCAGCAGCTTAGAACAGGGCGGGTACACTGAAGCTTTCTTT. This sequence encodes CASSLEQGGYTEAFF.

The chain employs TRBV4-1 and TRBJ2-2; TRBD1 might be the D (5 bases). CDR3 length: 17 residues. Germline CDR1 MGHRA, CDR2 YSYEKL. V was trimmed by 1 base and J by 0 bases, leaving 12 bases between them. The DNA for the CDR3 is TGCGCCAGCAGCCAAGGAACTGAGACAGCGAACACCGGGGAGCTGTTTTTT. It yields the protein CASSQGTETANTGELFF.

This clone appeared a few times. This sequence joins TRBV5-6 and TRBJ2-3, with D possibly matching TRBD1 (5 bases). The V end was cut by 0 bases, the J end by 0 bases, with 8 bases between. This CDR3 region has 15 residues. The germline CDR1 and CDR2 sequences are SGHDT and YYEEEE. CDR3 in DNA: TGTGCCAGCAGCTTGGTTCAGGGTAGCACAGATACGCAGTATTTT. As protein: CASSLVQGSTDTQYF.